These 10 T cell receptor beta chains came from one sample sequenced in a study of T cell responses to AZD1222 COVID-19 vaccine. Sequenced by immunoSEQ multiplex PCR; TCRdb stores in-frame clones only, minus some. This table holds about 160,000 clones, 85% to 95% found once. The input for sequencing was peripheral blood, taken on day 0 of AZD1222 vaccination. The receptors come from an adult in good health.

V gene TRBV7-2 combines with J gene TRBJ1-1, with a possible D match to TRBD1 (5 bases). Trimming shortened V by 3 bases and J by 0 bases, and 14 bases separated the two germline ends. Germline V gene lookup returns CDR1 SGHTA and CDR2 FQGNSA. The CDR3 spans 16 residues. Here the CDR3 reads CASSLSRRGMNTEAFF. The CDR3 DNA reads TGTGCCAGCAGCTTGTCGAGGCGGGGCATGAACACTGAAGCTTTCTTT.

V and J are TRBV9 and TRBJ2-7; 7 bases line up with TRBD2. CDR3 length: 15 residues. Germline loops: CDR1 SGDLS, CDR2 YYNGEE. The V segment lost 0 bases and the J segment 6 bases; nucleotides outside the gene matches: 9. CDR3 bases: TGTGCCAGCAGCGTAGCGGGGGGTTTGGGATCCGAGCAGTACTTC. This sequence encodes CASSVAGGLGSEQYF.

Of note for this clone: Relative to the germline gene, one junction end is altered; a read error may explain this. Other DNA sequences in the same sample also yield this CDR3. The V and J genes are TRBV4-2 and TRBJ1-4, with TRBD1 as a possible D gene (5 bases). CDR1 is LGHNA and CDR2 is YNFKEQ in the germline V gene. This CDR3 comprises 16 residues. The CDR3 spells CASSQGLTVGVQKLFF. Written as DNA, the CDR3 is TGTGCCAGCAGTCAAGGCTTGACAGTGGGAGTTCAAAAACTGTTTTTT.

This sequence joins TRBV12-3 or TRBV12-4 and TRBJ1-5; D is unclear. The V end was cut by 5 bases, the J end by 4 bases, with 9 bases between. The CDR3 totals 13 residues. The chain's CDR3 is CASSILLNQPQHF. The CDR3 DNA reads as TGTGCCAGCAGTATCCTTTTAAATCAGCCCCAGCATTTT.

The CDR3 nucleotides are TGTGCCAGCAGCCAGGACCGGGGTGAAAAACTGTTTTTT. Encoded protein: CASSQDRGEKLFF. This chain joins TRBV3-1 (or the pseudogene TRBV3-2) and TRBJ1-4; no firm D call. The CDR3 sequence is 13 residues long. Trimming stripped 3 bases from V and 7 bases from J, with 9 bases between. CDR1 and CDR2 from the germline V gene are LGHDT and YNNKEL (reference sequence).

V gene TRBV11-2 combines with J gene TRBJ2-2; D ambiguous. This CDR3 contains 13 residues. Per germline, CDR1 SGHAT and CDR2 FQNNGV. Trimming removed 1 base from V and 5 bases from J, with 5 bases in between. CDR3 DNA: TGTGCCAGCAGCTTAGGGTATACCGGGGAGCTGTTTTTT. Amino acids: CASSLGYTGELFF.

The chain uses TRBV7-2 and TRBJ2-7; D is possibly TRBD1 (7 bases). Germline lookup yields CDR1 SGHTA and CDR2 FQGNSA. This CDR3 spans 19 amino acids. Trimming pared 1 base from V and 2 bases from J, leaving 24 bases between. DNA of the CDR3: TGTGCCAGCAGCTTAGTAGGGGGGACACAGGGGACCGATACCTACGAGCAGTACTTC. This encodes CASSLVGGTQGTDTYEQYF.

The chain carries TRBV13 and TRBJ1-6; D is ambiguous. Germline V gives CDR1 PRHDT, CDR2 FYEKMQ (reference sequence). V was trimmed by 5 bases and J by 7 bases, leaving 12 bases between them. The CDR3 is made up of 14 amino acids. CDR3 region: CASSIGKANSPLHF. The CDR3 DNA follows: TGTGCCAGCAGCATCGGGAAGGCCAATTCACCCCTCCACTTT. The full variable domain, in which reference TRBV13 and TRBJ1-6 provide the parts outside the CDR3, is AAGVIQSPRHLIKEKRETATLKCYPIPRHDTVYWYQQGPGQDPQFLISFYEKMQSDKGSIPDRFSAQQFSDYHSELNMSSLELGDSALYFCASSIGKANSPLHFGNGTRLTVT.

This clone was recorded only once. The chain couples TRBV15 to TRBJ2-2; 12 bases match TRBD1. From germline, CDR1 is LNHNV and CDR2 YYDKDF (reference sequence). This CDR3 spans 16 amino acids. After removal of 5 bases from V and 0 bases from J, the junction contained 1 base not matched to a gene. DNA of the CDR3: TGTGCCACCAGCGGGGACAGGGGGCCGAACACCGGGGAGCTGTTTTTT. Its protein is CATSGDRGPNTGELFF.

The chain combines TRBV27 with TRBJ2-2; 8 positions agree with TRBD2. CDR1 and CDR2 (germline): MNHEY, SMNVEV (reference sequence). After removal of 7 bases from V and 6 bases from J, the junction contained 10 bases not matched to a gene. The CDR3 spans 15 residues. The CDR3 reads CASMSRAGGSGELFF. The CDR3 bases are TGTGCCAGCATGTCCAGGGCGGGGGGTTCCGGGGAGCTGTTTTTT.